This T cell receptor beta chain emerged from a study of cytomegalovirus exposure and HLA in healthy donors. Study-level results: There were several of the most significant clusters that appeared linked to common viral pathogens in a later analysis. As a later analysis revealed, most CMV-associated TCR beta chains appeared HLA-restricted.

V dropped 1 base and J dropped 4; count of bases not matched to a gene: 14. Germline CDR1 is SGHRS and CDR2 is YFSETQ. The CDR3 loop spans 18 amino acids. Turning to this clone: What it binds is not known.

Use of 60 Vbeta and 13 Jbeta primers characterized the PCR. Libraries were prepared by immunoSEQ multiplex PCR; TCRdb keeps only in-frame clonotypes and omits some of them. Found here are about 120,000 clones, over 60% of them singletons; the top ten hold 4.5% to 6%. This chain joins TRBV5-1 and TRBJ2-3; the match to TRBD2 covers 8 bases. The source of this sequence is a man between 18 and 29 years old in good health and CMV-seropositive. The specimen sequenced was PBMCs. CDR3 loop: CASSLNPGLGVAPDTQYF. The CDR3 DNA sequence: TGCGCCAGCAGCTTGAACCCGGGACTAGGAGTCGCTCCAGATACGCAGTATTTT.